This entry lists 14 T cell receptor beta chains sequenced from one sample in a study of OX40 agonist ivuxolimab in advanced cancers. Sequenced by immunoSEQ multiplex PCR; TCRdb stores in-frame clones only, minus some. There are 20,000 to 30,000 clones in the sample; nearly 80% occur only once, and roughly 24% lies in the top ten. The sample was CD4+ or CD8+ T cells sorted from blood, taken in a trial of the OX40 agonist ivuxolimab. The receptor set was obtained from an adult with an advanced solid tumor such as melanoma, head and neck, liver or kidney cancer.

The DNA for the CDR3 is TGTGCCAGCAGTCAGACAGGGAGGGCCTACGAGCAGTACTTC. Translated: CASSQTGRAYEQYF. V usage is TRBV6-1 and J usage is TRBJ2-7; TRBD1 or TRBD2 may be the D gene (7 bases each). V gave up 5 bases and J gave up 2 bases, with 13 bases separating them. There are 14 residues in the CDR3. Germline lookup yields CDR1 MNHNS and CDR2 SASEGT.

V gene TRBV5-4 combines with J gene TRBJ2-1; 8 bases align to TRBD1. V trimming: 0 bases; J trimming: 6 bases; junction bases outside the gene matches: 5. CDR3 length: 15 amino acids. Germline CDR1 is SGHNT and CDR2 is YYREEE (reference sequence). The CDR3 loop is CASSLGGTGGNEQFF. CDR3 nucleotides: TGTGCCAGCAGCTTGGGGGGAACAGGGGGCAATGAGCAGTTCTTC.

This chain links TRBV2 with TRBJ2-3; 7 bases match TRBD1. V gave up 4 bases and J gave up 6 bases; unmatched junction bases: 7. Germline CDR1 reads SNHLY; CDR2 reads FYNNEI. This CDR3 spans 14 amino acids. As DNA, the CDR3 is TGTGCCAGCAGTGGGGACAGCCAAGGGGATACGCAGTATTTT. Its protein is CASSGDSQGDTQYF. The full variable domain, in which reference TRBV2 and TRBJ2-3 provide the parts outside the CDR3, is EPEVTQTPSHQVTQMGQEVILRCVPISNHLYFYWYRQILGQKVEFLVSFYNNEISEKSEIFDDQFSVERPDGSNFTLKIRSTKLEDSAMYFCASSGDSQGDTQYFGPGTRLTVL.

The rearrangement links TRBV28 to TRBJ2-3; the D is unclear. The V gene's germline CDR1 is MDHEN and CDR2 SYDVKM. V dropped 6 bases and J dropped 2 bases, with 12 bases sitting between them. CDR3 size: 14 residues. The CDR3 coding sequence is TGTGCCAGCAGAAAAGGGATTTTCACAGATACGCAGTATTTT. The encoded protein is CASRKGIFTDTQYF.

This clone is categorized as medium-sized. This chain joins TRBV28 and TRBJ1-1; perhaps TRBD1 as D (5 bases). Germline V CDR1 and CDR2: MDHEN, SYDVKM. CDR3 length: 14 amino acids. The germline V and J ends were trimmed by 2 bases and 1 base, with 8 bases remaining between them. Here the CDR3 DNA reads TGTGCCAGCAGTTTAGCCGGGGCGAACACTGAAGCTTTCTTT. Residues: CASSLAGANTEAFF.

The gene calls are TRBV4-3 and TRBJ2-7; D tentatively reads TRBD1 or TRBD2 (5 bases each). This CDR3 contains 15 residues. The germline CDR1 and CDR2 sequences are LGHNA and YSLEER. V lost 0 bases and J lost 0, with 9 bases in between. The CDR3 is CASSQEAGSSYEQYF. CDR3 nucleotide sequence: TGCGCCAGCAGCCAAGAGGCAGGGAGCTCCTACGAGCAGTACTTC.

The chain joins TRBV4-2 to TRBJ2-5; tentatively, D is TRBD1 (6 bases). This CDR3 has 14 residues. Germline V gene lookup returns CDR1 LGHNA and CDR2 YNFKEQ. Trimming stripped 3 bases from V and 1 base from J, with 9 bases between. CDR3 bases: TGTGCCAGCAGCCAGGGGACACCCCAAGAGACCCAGTACTTC. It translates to CASSQGTPQETQYF.

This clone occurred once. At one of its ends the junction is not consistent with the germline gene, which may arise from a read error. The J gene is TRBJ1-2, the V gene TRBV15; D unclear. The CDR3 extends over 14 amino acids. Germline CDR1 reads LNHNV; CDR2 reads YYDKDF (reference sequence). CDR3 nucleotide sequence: TGTGCCACCAGCAGAGCTGTGGCCGACTATGGCTGCACCTTC. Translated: CATSRAVADYGCTF. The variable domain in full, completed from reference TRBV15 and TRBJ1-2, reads DAMVIQNPRYQVTQFGKPVTLSCSQTLNHNVMYWYQQKSSQAPKLLFHYYDKDFNNEADTPDNFQSRRPNTSFCFLDIRSPGLGDTAMYLCATSRAVADYGCTFGSGTRLTVV.

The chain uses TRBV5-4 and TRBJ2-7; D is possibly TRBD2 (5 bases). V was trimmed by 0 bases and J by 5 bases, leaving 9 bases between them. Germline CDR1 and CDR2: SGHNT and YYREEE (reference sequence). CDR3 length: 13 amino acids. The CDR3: CASSLGTPDEQYF. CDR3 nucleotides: TGTGCCAGCAGCTTGGGGACTCCGGACGAGCAGTACTTC.

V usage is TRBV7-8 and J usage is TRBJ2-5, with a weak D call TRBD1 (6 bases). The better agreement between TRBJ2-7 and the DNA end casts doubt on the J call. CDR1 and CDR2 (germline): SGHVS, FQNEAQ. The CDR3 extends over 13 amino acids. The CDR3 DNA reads TGTGCCAGCAGCTTAGCGGCAGGGGCCGAGCAGTACTTC. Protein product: CASSLAAGAEQYF.

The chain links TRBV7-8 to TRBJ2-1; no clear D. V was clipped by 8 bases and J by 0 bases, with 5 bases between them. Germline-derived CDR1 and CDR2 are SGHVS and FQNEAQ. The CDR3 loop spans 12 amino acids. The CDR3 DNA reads TGTGCCAGCGAGCCCTCCTACAATGAGCAGTTCTTC. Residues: CASEPSYNEQFF.

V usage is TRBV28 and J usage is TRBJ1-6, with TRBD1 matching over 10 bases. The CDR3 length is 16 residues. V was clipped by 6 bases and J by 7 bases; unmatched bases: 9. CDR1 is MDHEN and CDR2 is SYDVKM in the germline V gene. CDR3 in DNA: TGTGCCAGCAGACCTGGAGACAGGGGGCCCAATTCACCCCTCCACTTT. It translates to CASRPGDRGPNSPLHF.

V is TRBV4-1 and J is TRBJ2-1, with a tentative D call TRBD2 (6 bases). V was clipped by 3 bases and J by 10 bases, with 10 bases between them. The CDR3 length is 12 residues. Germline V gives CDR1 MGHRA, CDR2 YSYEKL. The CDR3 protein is CASSQKGLEQFF. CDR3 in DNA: TGCGCCAGCAGCCAGAAGGGACTCGAGCAGTTCTTC.

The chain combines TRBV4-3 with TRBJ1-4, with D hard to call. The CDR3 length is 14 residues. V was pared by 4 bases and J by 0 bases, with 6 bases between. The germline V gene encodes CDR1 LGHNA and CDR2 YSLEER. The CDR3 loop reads CASSPTATNEKLFF. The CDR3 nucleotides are TGCGCCAGCAGCCCCACGGCAACTAATGAAAAACTGTTTTTT.